The 32 T cell receptor beta chains presented below share a single source sample, sequenced in a study of read filtering for tumor transcriptome and immune sequencing. From approximately 430 ng of RNA, a library with molecular barcoded alpha/delta and beta/gamma adaptors was made. TCRdb fed the reads into MiXCR, producing one record per CDR3 protein. The sample lists around 41,000 distinct CDR3 sequences; 13% to 15% were seen once. The sequenced material came from a population of CD138-negative cells sorted from bone marrow. These receptor sequences come from a donor aged 40 or over with multiple myeloma.

This clonotype was recorded many times. The genes are TRBV11-2 and TRBJ2-1; TRBD1 aligns across 8 bases. The CDR3 extends over 15 amino acids. In germline, CDR1 is SGHAT, CDR2 FQNNGV. Trimming removed 3 bases from V and 3 bases from J; junction bases left unmatched: 4. The CDR3: CASSFRQGYYNEQFF. The CDR3 coding sequence is TGTGCCAGCAGCTTCCGACAGGGGTACTACAATGAGCAGTTCTTC.

This clonotype was counted ten times or more. This sequence joins TRBV18 and TRBJ1-4, with D perhaps TRBD1 (6 bases). The CDR3 covers 16 residues. The V end was cut by 4 bases, the J end by 0 bases, with 12 bases between. In germline, CDR1 is KGHSH, CDR2 LQKENI. This chain's CDR3 is CASSLDRRATNEKLFF. The CDR3 DNA reads TGTGCCAGCTCACTCGACAGGCGTGCAACTAATGAAAAACTGTTTTTT.

J is TRBJ2-7 and V is TRBV12-3 or TRBV12-4; 7 bases align to TRBD1. J lost 8 bases, V lost 5 bases, and 12 bases had no gene match. This CDR3 comprises 14 residues. The CDR3 coding sequence is TGTGCCAGCAGTCTACCGGGGACAGCTACGAAGCAGTACTTC. It yields the protein CASSLPGTATKQYF.

This clonotype was found many times. The chain recombines TRBV20-1 with TRBJ2-5, with D unclear. Germline CDR1 and CDR2: DFQATT and SNEGSKA (reference sequence). The CDR3 is 13 residues long. Trimming left V 0 bases short and J 10 bases short, with 15 bases between. The CDR3 sequence: CSARDPKKVGQYF. Written as DNA, the CDR3 is TGCAGTGCTAGAGATCCCAAGAAGGTGGGCCAGTACTTC.

Ten or more counts support this clonotype. J is TRBJ1-3 and V is TRBV7-2; D gene uncertain. This CDR3 has 13 residues. CDR1 SGHTA and CDR2 FQGNSA come from the germline V gene. The V gene lost 6 bases and the J gene lost 4 bases, with 10 bases spanning the gap. CDR3 nucleotides: TGTGCCAGCAGTTCAGTAGGGGGAAACACCATATATTTT. It specifies CASSSVGGNTIYF.

This chain joins TRBV6-2 or TRBV6-3 and TRBJ1-5, with D perhaps matching TRBD1 (5 bases). From germline, CDR1 is MNHEY and CDR2 SVGEGT. Trimming removed 4 bases from V and 7 bases from J, with 11 bases in between. The length of the CDR3 is 13 residues. The CDR3 region has the DNA TGTGCCAGCAGTTTCGACAGCGGGCAGCCCCAGCATTTT. This gives the protein CASSFDSGQPQHF.

This clonotype has a count of ten or more. Just one base apart from a much larger clone, this may be a read error. The chain is built from TRBV2 and TRBJ2-1, with D unclear. Germline assignment: CDR1 SNHLY and CDR2 FYNNEI. This CDR3 has 14 residues. V was pared by 6 bases and J by 12 bases, with 21 bases between. CDR3 residues: CASSQTGTGRGQFF. Here the CDR3 DNA reads TGTGCCAGCAGCCAAACGGGTACTGGTCGCGGGCAGTTCTTC.

In its sample, this clonotype was seen many times. This may be a read error: a much more frequent sequence differs by one nucleotide. The CDR3 does not close with the conserved phenylalanine or tryptophan, likely indicating a read error. The V and J genes are TRBV7-2 and TRBJ2-1; 12 bases agree with TRBD2. The CDR3 length is 15 residues. The ends lost 0 bases at V and 8 bases at J; junction bases unmatched: 2. Germline V gene lookup returns CDR1 SGHTA and CDR2 FQGNSA. The CDR3 is CASSLASSGGDEQFL. CDR3 DNA: TGTGCCAGCAGCTTAGCGTCTAGCGGGGGGGATGAGCAGTTCCTC.

This clonotype was seen many times. The chain joins TRBV7-8 to TRBJ2-2; 8 bases align to TRBD2. Germline assignment: CDR1 SGHVS and CDR2 FQNEAQ. The CDR3 loop spans 16 amino acids. The ends lost 5 bases at V and 1 base at J; junction bases unmatched: 6. The CDR3 sequence: CASSPLAGGNTGELFF. The CDR3 DNA reads as TGTGCCAGCAGCCCCCTGGCGGGGGGGAACACCGGGGAGCTGTTTTTT.

This clonotype was counted between two and nine times. A clone one base away is much larger, so this may be a read error. The chain couples TRBV10-3 to TRBJ2-1; 9 bases align to TRBD1. The germline V gene has CDR1 ENHRY and CDR2 SYGVKD. This CDR3 comprises 13 residues. J lost 10 bases, V lost 11 bases, and 12 bases had no gene match. CDR3 residues: CAFNPGTGREQFF. The CDR3 nucleotides read TGTGCCTTCAACCCCGGGACAGGGCGCGAGCAGTTCTTC.

This clonotype was picked up a small number of times. The chain links TRBV3-1 to TRBJ2-3; TRBD2 matches 11 bases. Germline CDR1 and CDR2: LGHDT and YNNKEL (reference sequence). With V trimmed by 2 bases and J by 2 bases, 18 bases remained unmatched. The CDR3 has 21 residues. The CDR3 is CASSQPRGSGGGLLHTDTQYF. The DNA of the CDR3 is TGTGCCAGCAGCCAACCACGGGGTAGCGGGGGGGGACTTCTTCACACAGATACGCAGTATTTT.

This clonotype came up many times. The chain carries TRBV5-5 and TRBJ2-3; 7 nucleotides line up with TRBD1. Losses at the gene ends were 3 bases for V and 6 bases for J; bases not matched to a gene: 7. Germline V lookup: CDR1 SGHKS, CDR2 YYEKEE (reference sequence). The CDR3 is 14 amino acids. This CDR3 reads CASSSLDREDTQYF. Here the CDR3 DNA reads TGTGCCAGCAGCTCCCTCGACAGGGAGGATACGCAGTATTTT.

The sample holds many counts of this clonotype. The chain is built from TRBV20-1 and TRBJ2-5; D not resolved. Germline values: CDR1 DFQATT, CDR2 SNEGSKA (reference sequence). The length of the CDR3 is 14 residues. Trimming cost V 3 bases and J 4 bases, with 15 bases left between them. CDR3 in DNA: TGCAGTGCTAGCAAGGGCCCTGATTCAGAGACCCAGTACTTC. Its protein product is CSASKGPDSETQYF.

Judged by abundance, this clonotype is large. V usage is TRBV28 and J usage is TRBJ1-6; possibly TRBD1 for D (5 bases). The CDR3 consists of 13 residues. V was trimmed by 2 bases and J by 10 bases, leaving 9 bases between them. Germline CDR1 MDHEN, CDR2 SYDVKM. The CDR3 region is CASSLGDRSPLHF. CDR3 DNA: TGTGCCAGCAGTTTAGGGGACCGGTCACCCCTCCACTTT.

This clonotype has only a few counts. Possible read error: a much larger clone is one base away. The chain links TRBV5-5 to TRBJ2-1, with D perhaps being TRBD1 or TRBD2 (5 bases each). The CDR3 is 17 amino acids. The germline V gene has CDR1 SGHKS and CDR2 YYEKEE (reference sequence). Trimming removed 3 bases from V and 0 bases from J, with 16 bases in between. The CDR3 reads CASSSRGGENSYNEQFF. Here the CDR3 DNA reads TGTGCCAGCAGCTCCCGGGGCGGAGAAAACTCCTACAATGAGCAGTTCTTC.

This clonotype was detected many times. The rearrangement links TRBV9 to TRBJ2-3; TRBD2 aligns across 9 bases. V gave up 0 bases and J gave up 1 base; unmatched junction bases: 3. CDR1 is SGDLS and CDR2 is YYNGEE in the germline V gene. CDR3 size: 16 residues. The CDR3 DNA follows: TGTGCCAGCAGCGTAGGTTCTAGCGGGGGCACAGATACGCAGTATTTT. Encoded protein: CASSVGSSGGTDTQYF. The complete variable domain, with remaining parts taken from reference TRBV9 and TRBJ2-3, reads DSGVTQTPKHLITATGQRVTLRCSPRSGDLSVYWYQQSLDQGLQFLIQYYNGEERAKGNILERFSAQQFPDLHSELNLSSLELGDSALYFCASSVGSSGGTDTQYFGPGTRLTVL.

At least ten counts were recorded for this clonotype. The chain recombines TRBV11-2 with TRBJ2-3; D gene ambiguous. Germline V lookup: CDR1 SGHAT, CDR2 FQNNGV. The ends were cut back, 6 bases at V and 2 bases at J, with 12 bases in the middle. CDR3 size: 14 residues. The CDR3 DNA reads as TGTGCCAGCAGGATCTTAGACACCACAGATACGCAGTATTTT. Its protein product is CASRILDTTDTQYF.

This clonotype was picked up many times. The chain is built from TRBV7-9 and TRBJ2-1; the match to TRBD2 covers 12 bases. Trimming removed 5 bases from V and 9 bases from J; junction bases left unmatched: 8. Germline CDR1 reads SEHNR; CDR2 reads FQNEAQ (reference sequence). The CDR3 totals 15 residues. This CDR3 is CASSHPSGGGSEQFF. For the CDR3, the DNA is TGTGCCAGCAGCCATCCTAGCGGGGGGGGATCTGAGCAGTTCTTC.

In this sample, this clonotype turned up many times. The chain uses TRBV4-1 and TRBJ1-5, with D tentatively TRBD1 (5 bases). CDR1 and CDR2 (germline): MGHRA, YSYEKL. V gave up 3 bases and J gave up 8 bases, with 17 bases separating them. The CDR3 contains 15 residues. The CDR3 here is CASSHRGQGPKPQHF. The CDR3 coding sequence is TGCGCCAGCAGCCACCGCGGCCAGGGACCAAAGCCCCAGCATTTT.

This clonotype was counted at least ten times. This chain connects TRBV6-2 or TRBV6-3 to TRBJ2-5, with D unclear. The CDR3 runs 18 residues. Germline V gene lookup returns CDR1 MNHEY and CDR2 SVGEGT. With 2 bases removed from V and 0 bases from J, the gap between germline ends came to 19 bases. This CDR3 is CASSYDSSVAWYQETQYF. CDR3 nucleotides: TGTGCCAGCAGTTACGACTCTTCGGTCGCCTGGTACCAAGAGACCCAGTACTTC.

This clonotype was detected ten times or more. The chain has TRBV7-2 and TRBJ2-4; no reliable D call. There are 13 residues in the CDR3. V was cut by 2 bases and J by 4 bases, with 6 bases left in between. Germline CDR1 SGHTA, CDR2 FQGNSA. The chain's CDR3 is CASSLNDKNIQYF. The CDR3, as DNA: TGTGCCAGCAGCTTAAATGATAAAAACATTCAGTACTTC.

As to this clonotype: One base separates it from a far larger clone, so it is likely a read error. The chain couples TRBV4-2 to TRBJ2-7, with 13 bases lining up with TRBD2. This CDR3 is built from 17 residues. Germline values: CDR1 LGHNA, CDR2 YNFKEQ. The CDR3, as DNA: TGTGCCAGCAGCTTGGAACCAACTAGCGGGGGGGCGTACGAGCGGTACTTC. As protein: CASSLEPTSGGAYERYF.

This clonotype was recorded many times. J is TRBJ1-1 and V is TRBV12-3 or TRBV12-4; the D gene is possibly TRBD1 (6 bases). This CDR3 contains 13 residues. Trimming removed 8 bases at V and 0 bases at J, with 10 bases between. Written as DNA, the CDR3 is TGTGCCAGCGGGGACACAATGAACACTGAAGCTTTCTTT. This translates into CASGDTMNTEAFF.

This clonotype was picked up a small number of times. A read error is possible here, since a much larger clone lies one base away. The chain carries TRBV7-9 and TRBJ2-1; 8 positions match TRBD1. The germline V gene has CDR1 SEHNR and CDR2 FQNEAQ (reference sequence). This CDR3 has 17 residues. CDR3 sequence reads: CASSSRDRRVSYSEQFF. The DNA of the CDR3 is TGTGCCAGCAGCTCCCGGGACAGGCGAGTCTCCTACAGTGAGCAGTTCTTC.

The table lists this clonotype with many counts. This chain links TRBV6-5 with TRBJ2-4, with 8 bases that match TRBD2. There are 20 residues in the CDR3. Trimming cost V 2 bases and J 0 bases; bases outside gene matches: 15. Germline lookup yields CDR1 MNHEY and CDR2 SVGAGI. DNA of the CDR3: TGTGCCAGCAGTTACGGTCGTCCACGAGCGGGGGTTATAGCCAAAAACATTCAGTACTTC. Translated: CASSYGRPRAGVIAKNIQYF.

This clonotype has at least ten counts. The V gene is TRBV5-1, the J gene TRBJ1-3; D is uncertain. Germline CDR1 SGHRS, CDR2 YFSETQ. This CDR3 spans 12 amino acids. V was shortened by 4 bases and J by 4 bases, with 6 bases between the two germline ends. CDR3 protein: CASSGVGNTIYF. The CDR3 nucleotides are TGCGCCAGCAGCGGAGTCGGAAACACCATATATTTT. The entire variable domain, with the rest obtained from reference TRBV5-1 and TRBJ1-3, is as follows: KAGVTQTPRYLIKTRGQQVTLSCSPISGHRSVSWYQQTPGQGLQFLFEYFSETQRNKGNFPGRFSGRQFSNSRSEMNVSTLELGDSALYLCASSGVGNTIYFGEGSWLTVV.

Ten or more counts support this clonotype. The gene calls are TRBV20-1 and TRBJ2-1; 9 nucleotides line up with TRBD1. Germline loops: CDR1 DFQATT, CDR2 SNEGSKA (reference sequence). The CDR3 runs 14 residues. J lost 6 bases, V lost 6 bases, and 9 bases had no gene match. The CDR3 DNA sequence: TGCAGTGCAACCCCGGGACAGGGACTCAATGAGCAGTTCTTC. It encodes CSATPGQGLNEQFF.

At least ten counts were recorded for this clonotype. The chain couples TRBV4-3 to TRBJ1-1; 8 bases map to TRBD1. This CDR3 is built from 13 residues. Germline CDR1 reads LGHNA; CDR2 reads YSLEER. J lost 4 bases, V lost 3 bases, and 1 base had no gene match. The CDR3, as DNA: TGCGCCAGCAGCCAGCAGGGGGCCACTGAAGCTTTCTTT. As protein: CASSQQGATEAFF.

The chain uses TRBV18 and TRBJ1-1, with D possibly matching TRBD1 (6 bases). Germline loops: CDR1 KGHSH, CDR2 LQKENI. This CDR3 comprises 16 residues. The V and J ends lost 5 bases and 3 bases respectively, with 19 bases between them. CDR3 sequence: CASSSERGGRDTEAFF. CDR3 DNA sequence: TGTGCCAGCTCATCGGAGCGGGGGGGCCGGGACACTGAAGCTTTCTTT.

This clonotype was counted ten times or more. This chain uses TRBV5-1 with TRBJ1-1; a possible D gene is TRBD1 (5 bases). The germline V and J ends were trimmed by 0 bases and 4 bases, with 10 bases remaining between them. This CDR3 has 14 amino acids. Germline V gene sequence: CDR1 SGHRS, CDR2 YFSETQ. This CDR3 is CASSLATGITEAFF. CDR3 coding DNA: TGCGCCAGCAGCTTGGCCACAGGTATCACTGAAGCTTTCTTT. Supplemented by reference TRBV5-1 and TRBJ1-1, the full variable domain reads KAGVTQTPRYLIKTRGQQVTLSCSPISGHRSVSWYQQTPGQGLQFLFEYFSETQRNKGNFPGRFSGRQFSNSRSEMNVSTLELGDSALYLCASSLATGITEAFFGQGTRLTVV.

This clonotype was detected a few times. Since a much larger clone is just one base distant, this may be a read error. The V gene is TRBV7-2, the J gene TRBJ2-7; 7 bases line up with TRBD1. Germline assignment: CDR1 SGHTA and CDR2 FQGNSA. J gave up 6 bases and V 5 bases, and 10 bases lay outside the gene matches. The CDR3 has 14 residues. This CDR3 is CASSRDRAPAEQYF. The CDR3 DNA follows: TGTGCCAGCAGCCGCGACAGGGCCCCCGCCGAGCAGTACTTC. Looking up the rest from reference TRBV7-2 and TRBJ2-7 gives the full variable domain: GAGVSQSPSNKVTEKGKDVELRCDPISGHTALYWYRQSLGQGLEFLIYFQGNSAPDKSGLPSDRFSAERTGGSVSTLTIQRTQQEDSAVYLCASSRDRAPAEQYFGPGTRLTVT.

The gene calls are TRBV7-9 and TRBJ1-5; 8 bases map to TRBD1. Germline CDR1 and CDR2: SEHNR and FQNEAQ (reference sequence). V shed 5 bases and J 4 bases; nucleotides not matched to a gene: 7. The CDR3 has 15 residues. The CDR3 region is CASSPVTGGNQPQHF. The CDR3 coding sequence is TGTGCCAGCAGCCCGGTTACAGGGGGGAATCAGCCCCAGCATTTT.